This TCR beta chain originates from a study of blood T cell repertoires in COVID-19. Study-wide context: The study drew acute and convalescent COVID-19 samples from the United States, Italy and Spain. PBMCs, B-cell-depleted T cells, or T cells were the source of the cDNA or gDNA that made up the material.

How the authors handled the data: Amplification of reference gene primers was used by the study to estimate nucleated cell counts. Profiled with immunoSEQ multiplex PCR; TCRdb holds only in-frame clones, not every one. The D gene and trimming were derived from the DNA, and the V and J assignments and clone size from that table. The data show about 48,000 clones, 86% seen once. This CDR3 has 14 residues. Per the germline V gene, CDR1 is SNHLY and CDR2 is FYNNEI. V was pared by 7 bases and J by 2 bases, with 13 bases between. Seattle's enrolled individuals joined amid active infection and were then monitored longitudinally.

Sequenced: peripheral blood. This chain connects TRBV2 to TRBJ2-3, with D maybe TRBD2 (5 bases). This TCR came from a woman older than 75 with COVID-19, enrolled during active disease. The CDR3 is CASTAGQITDTQYF. CDR3 nucleotides: TGTGCCAGCACCGCGGGCCAGATCACAGATACGCAGTATTTT.